One sample yielded the 14 T cell receptor beta chains listed below, sequenced in a study of OX40 agonist ivuxolimab in advanced cancers. The library was made by the immunoSEQ multiplex PCR assay. The table comes from immuneACCESS by way of TCRdb, which keeps in-frame sequences with V and J called. Part of the clones is missing from these tables; in studies checked, under half for an unresolved V gene and the rest for unknown reasons. This sample lists over 25,000 clones; around 83% were detected once. Of the sample, roughly a fifth falls within the top ten clones. The sample in question was CD4+ or CD8+ T cells sorted from blood, obtained in a trial of the OX40 agonist ivuxolimab. Every receptor here comes from an adult with an advanced solid tumor such as melanoma, head and neck, liver or kidney cancer.

The count of this clone is one. J is TRBJ2-3 and V is TRBV6-5; D gene unclear. The germline CDR1 and CDR2 sequences are MNHEY and SVGAGI. V shed 4 bases and J shed 6 bases, with 5 bases lying between them. This CDR3 is 11 amino acids long. CDR3 sequence (DNA): TGTGCCAGCAGTTTCGGTGATACGCAGTATTTT. Translation: CASSFGDTQYF.

The table lists this clone with a few counts. The genes are TRBV7-9 and TRBJ2-1; 7 bases fit TRBD2. Per germline, CDR1 SEHNR and CDR2 FQNEAQ (reference sequence). CDR3 length: 15 amino acids. V lost 1 base, J lost 4 bases, and 4 bases stayed unmatched. The CDR3 region has the DNA TGTGCCAGCAGCTTAGTTCTAGCGGATTACAATGAGCAGTTCTTC. This sequence encodes CASSLVLADYNEQFF. The full variable domain, completed using reference TRBV7-9 and TRBJ2-1, is DTGVSQNPRHKITKRGQNVTFRCDPISEHNRLYWYRQTLGQGPEFLTYFQNEAQLEKSRLLSDRFSAERPKGSFSTLEIQRTEQGDSAMYLCASSLVLADYNEQFFGPGTRLTVL.

J is TRBJ2-7 and V is TRBV5-1; D unclear. The length of the CDR3 is 15 residues. V was pared by 4 bases and J by 0 bases, with 14 bases between. CDR1 and CDR2 from the germline V gene are SGHRS and YFSETQ. In DNA form, the CDR3 reads TGCGCCAGCAGCCAAGAGCCGGCTAGCTCCTACGAGCAGTACTTC. It is translated as CASSQEPASSYEQYF.

The chain carries TRBV27 and TRBJ2-3; a possible D gene is TRBD2 (5 bases). Germline V gives CDR1 MNHEY, CDR2 SMNVEV (reference sequence). This CDR3 is 14 amino acids long. Trimming removed 1 base from V and 2 bases from J, with 7 bases in between. The CDR3 spells CASSLWTDTDTQYF. CDR3 nucleotides: TGTGCCAGCAGTTTATGGACTGACACAGATACGCAGTATTTT.

With respect to this clone: Other DNA sequences in the sample encode the same CDR3. This chain uses TRBV30 with TRBJ1-1; no definite D call. V gave up 5 bases and J gave up 0 bases, with 7 bases separating them. The CDR3 contains 12 residues. From germline, CDR1 is GTSNPN and CDR2 SVGIG (reference sequence). CDR3 region: CAWRPMNTEAFF. CDR3 nucleotide sequence: TGTGCCTGGCGTCCCATGAACACTGAAGCTTTCTTT.

The chain joins TRBV28 to TRBJ1-4; tentatively, D is TRBD1 (5 bases). Germline loops: CDR1 MDHEN, CDR2 SYDVKM. Trimming left V 6 bases short and J 6 bases short, with 23 bases between. The CDR3 spans 17 residues. The chain's CDR3 is CASSLTPTGGGDEKLFF. CDR3 coding DNA: TGTGCCAGCAGCCTAACCCCCACCGGGGGAGGGGATGAAAAACTGTTTTTT.

The V and J genes are TRBV27 and TRBJ2-7; 9 positions match TRBD2. V gave up 5 bases and J gave up 4 bases; unmatched junction bases: 9. This CDR3 comprises 15 residues. Per germline, CDR1 MNHEY and CDR2 SMNVEV (reference sequence). The CDR3 region is CASSGISGGIYEQYF. The CDR3 DNA sequence: TGTGCCAGCAGTGGAATTAGCGGGGGCATTTACGAGCAGTACTTC.

This sequence joins TRBV19 and TRBJ2-1; D is perhaps TRBD1 or TRBD2 (5 bases each). The germline V gene encodes CDR1 LNHDA and CDR2 SQIVND (reference sequence). V dropped 0 bases and J dropped 8 bases, with 11 bases sitting between them. CDR3 length: 14 amino acids. The CDR3 spells CASSIEGTLDEQFF. Here the CDR3 DNA reads TGTGCCAGTAGTATAGAGGGGACCCTCGATGAGCAGTTCTTC.

Here the CDR3 reads CASSPDRGRYYEQYF. CDR3 bases: TGTGCCAGCAGCCCCGACAGGGGTCGATACTACGAGCAGTACTTC. The chain employs TRBV7-9 and TRBJ2-7; 8 nucleotides align to TRBD1. This CDR3 is built from 15 residues. V shed 5 bases, J shed 3 bases, and the junction held 9 bases outside the gene matches. Germline CDR1 and CDR2: SEHNR and FQNEAQ (reference sequence).

This clone has just one count. The chain employs TRBV13 and TRBJ2-1, with TRBD2 matching over 11 bases. The V gene's germline CDR1 is PRHDT and CDR2 FYEKMQ (reference sequence). CDR3 length equals 17 residues. Trimming cost V 5 bases and J 0 bases; bases outside gene matches: 6. The DNA of the CDR3 is TGTGCCAGCAGCGGGGGACTAGCGGAGAGCTCCTACAATGAGCAGTTCTTC. Its protein is CASSGGLAESSYNEQFF.

The gene calls are TRBV9 and TRBJ2-7, with a weak D call TRBD2 (5 bases). This CDR3 has 15 amino acids. Trimming took 2 bases from V and 4 from J, leaving 16 bases between them. The V gene's germline CDR1 is SGDLS and CDR2 YYNGEE. The chain's CDR3 is CASSVGEPREYEQYF. The CDR3 bases are TGTGCCAGCAGCGTTGGGGAGCCCCGAGAGTACGAGCAGTACTTC.

The chain links TRBV5-4 to TRBJ2-5, with TRBD2 matching over 7 bases. The CDR3 has 14 amino acids. The J segment lost 5 bases and the V segment lost 0 bases, leaving 4 bases of the junction unmatched. Germline CDR1 reads SGHNT; CDR2 reads YYREEE (reference sequence). The CDR3 region is CASSLELAIETQYF. CDR3 coding DNA: TGTGCCAGCAGCTTGGAACTAGCGATCGAGACCCAGTACTTC.

The chain employs TRBV4-2 and TRBJ1-6; D uncertain. The germline V gene encodes CDR1 LGHNA and CDR2 YNFKEQ. This CDR3 comprises 15 residues. The ends were cut back, 2 bases at V and 6 bases at J, with 11 bases in the middle. This chain's CDR3 is CASSQTERPNSPLHF. In DNA form, the CDR3 reads TGTGCCAGCAGCCAAACAGAACGTCCTAATTCACCCCTCCACTTT.

The CDR3 nucleotides read TGTGCCAGCAGTTTAGGTATAGGACGCTCCTACGAGCAGTACTTC. Residues: CASSLGIGRSYEQYF. The chain uses TRBV27 and TRBJ2-7; D remains ambiguous. Per germline, CDR1 MNHEY and CDR2 SMNVEV (reference sequence). V lost 2 bases to trimming and J lost 0 bases, with 11 bases between them. The CDR3 length is 15 residues.